The 28 T cell receptor beta chains listed next were all sequenced from one sample in a study of T cell responses to AZD1222 COVID-19 vaccine. Some clones are missing from TCRdb's copy, which holds only in-frame ones; the method was immunoSEQ multiplex PCR. The sample has 90,000 to 150,000 clones, about nine tenths seen once. The sequenced sample was peripheral blood, obtained 28 days after the second AZD1222 dose. These receptors all stem from an adult who received the AZD1222 COVID-19 vaccine.

This chain links TRBV6-6 with TRBJ1-1; D remains unclear. Deletions cut 7 bases from V and 1 base from J, with 10 bases between. The CDR3 extends over 13 amino acids. Germline CDR1 is MNHNY and CDR2 is SVGAGI (reference sequence). The chain's CDR3 is CASTRRGNTEAFF. DNA of the CDR3: TGTGCCAGCACGAGACGTGGGAACACTGAAGCTTTCTTT.

This clone was seen only a few times. The chain joins TRBV5-6 to TRBJ2-3; TRBD1 might be the D (6 bases). Trimming took 2 bases from V and 2 from J, leaving 9 bases between them. Germline V gene sequence: CDR1 SGHDT, CDR2 YYEEEE. The CDR3 contains 14 residues. This chain's CDR3 is CASSFGQSTDTQYF. The DNA of the CDR3 is TGTGCCAGCAGCTTCGGACAGTCCACAGATACGCAGTATTTT.

The CDR3 is CASTKGTGGFNNEQFF. CDR3 DNA sequence: TGTGCCAGCACCAAGGGGACAGGGGGGTTTAACAATGAGCAGTTCTTC. The rearrangement joins TRBV25-1 to TRBJ2-1, with TRBD1 identical over 11 bases. CDR3 length: 16 residues. Losses at the gene ends were 7 bases for V and 5 bases for J; bases not matched to a gene: 10. CDR1 and CDR2 from the germline V gene are MGHDK and SYGVNS. The full variable domain, rest sourced from reference TRBV25-1 and TRBJ2-1, is EADIYQTPRYLVIGTGKKITLECSQTMGHDKMYWYQQDPGMELHLIHYSYGVNSTEKGDLSSESTVSRIRTEHFPLTLESARPSHTSQYLCASTKGTGGFNNEQFFGPGTRLTVL.

The chain carries TRBV7-2 and TRBJ1-1, with D uncertain. CDR3 length: 15 residues. Germline V gene sequence: CDR1 SGHTA, CDR2 FQGNSA. The V end was cut by 5 bases, the J end by 0 bases, with 13 bases between. The CDR3 sequence is CASSRTGLMNTEAFF. The CDR3 region has the DNA TGTGCCAGCAGCCGCACCGGGCTCATGAACACTGAAGCTTTCTTT. Supplemented by reference TRBV7-2 and TRBJ1-1, the full variable domain reads GAGVSQSPSNKVTEKGKDVELRCDPISGHTALYWYRQSLGQGLEFLIYFQGNSAPDKSGLPSDRFSAERTGGSVSTLTIQRTQQEDSAVYLCASSRTGLMNTEAFFGQGTRLTVV.

The V and J genes are TRBV18 and TRBJ1-2; 8 positions agree with TRBD1. This CDR3 contains 15 residues. Unmatched junction bases numbered 5, after V lost 1 base and J lost 4 bases. Germline loops: CDR1 KGHSH, CDR2 LQKENI. CDR3 nucleotides: TGTGCCAGCTCACCACAGACAGGGGAGACCTATGGCTACACCTTC. Translation: CASSPQTGETYGYTF.

The rearrangement links TRBV9 to TRBJ2-3; D is ambiguous. Per germline, CDR1 SGDLS and CDR2 YYNGEE. Trimming removed 0 bases from V and 0 bases from J, with 14 bases in between. There are 17 residues in the CDR3. The CDR3 bases are TGTGCCAGCAGCGTAGGGGGTAGGCATCCTAGCACAGATACGCAGTATTTT. The encoded protein is CASSVGGRHPSTDTQYF.

The rearrangement links TRBV29-1 to TRBJ2-4; TRBD1 is a possible D gene (5 bases). The V and J ends lost 3 bases and 6 bases respectively, with 15 bases between them. Germline CDR1 is SQVTM and CDR2 is ANQGSEA. The CDR3 extends over 14 amino acids. DNA of the CDR3: TGCAGCGTTGACCCCTCTAGTACAGGAAACATTCAGTACTTC. Its protein product is CSVDPSSTGNIQYF.

The chain joins TRBV19 to TRBJ2-5; 10 bases match TRBD2. V lost 5 bases and J lost 4; bases outside the gene matches: 4. Germline V gene data show CDR1 as LNHDA and CDR2 as SQIVND (reference sequence). CDR3 length equals 14 residues. The DNA of the CDR3 is TGTGCCAGTAGTGCTAGCGGGGGTGCAGAGACCCAGTACTTC. Protein product: CASSASGGAETQYF.

The chain has TRBV6-1 and TRBJ1-1; TRBD1 might be the D (5 bases). This CDR3 region has 14 residues. V was pared by 1 base and J by 9 bases, with 15 bases between. Looked up from germline, CDR1 is MNHNS and CDR2 is SASEGT. CDR3: CASSEVGGSDKAFF. CDR3 nucleotide sequence: TGTGCCAGCAGTGAAGTGGGGGGTAGTGACAAAGCTTTCTTT.

The chain uses TRBV5-6 and TRBJ2-3, with 8 positions matching TRBD2. The CDR3 consists of 16 residues. V lost 1 base, J lost 2 bases, and 6 bases stayed unmatched. The germline V gene encodes CDR1 SGHDT and CDR2 YYEEEE. In nucleotides, the CDR3 is TGTGCCAGCAGCTTGTCCGGCGGGGGGAACACAGATACGCAGTATTTT. Protein sequence: CASSLSGGGNTDTQYF.

This chain uses TRBV18 with TRBJ1-2, with 8 bases lining up with TRBD1. The CDR3 is 16 residues long. From germline, CDR1 is KGHSH and CDR2 LQKENI. The ends lost 0 bases at V and 6 bases at J; junction bases unmatched: 9. The CDR3 reads CASSPPSTGGFHGYTF. CDR3 nucleotides: TGTGCCAGCTCACCACCGTCCACAGGGGGATTCCATGGCTACACCTTC.

The chain joins TRBV29-1 to TRBJ2-1, with 12 nucleotides matching TRBD2. Per germline, CDR1 SQVTM and CDR2 ANQGSEA. Losses at the gene ends were 4 bases for V and 2 bases for J; bases not matched to a gene: 3. The CDR3 sequence is 15 residues long. The CDR3 DNA sequence: TGCAGCGTTGCCAGGACTAGCGGGACCTACAATGAGCAGTTCTTC. Residues: CSVARTSGTYNEQFF.

This chain connects TRBV19 to TRBJ1-4; tentative D call: TRBD1 (5 bases). The CDR3 consists of 16 residues. Germline V gene sequence: CDR1 LNHDA, CDR2 SQIVND (reference sequence). V dropped 3 bases and J dropped 0 bases, with 11 bases sitting between them. The CDR3 region has the DNA TGTGCCAGTAGTATCGGGGCAGGGACAACTAATGAAAAACTGTTTTTT. Translated, it gives CASSIGAGTTNEKLFF.

The chain combines TRBV28 with TRBJ2-3; D unresolved. The germline CDR1 and CDR2 sequences are MDHEN and SYDVKM. V was trimmed by 5 bases and J by 4 bases, leaving 10 bases between them. This CDR3 is built from 13 residues. CDR3 sequence: CASSTVVPDTQYF. The CDR3, as DNA: TGTGCCAGCAGTACGGTAGTCCCAGATACGCAGTATTTT.

J is TRBJ1-5 and V is TRBV10-3; D gene uncertain. Germline CDR1 ENHRY, CDR2 SYGVKD. This CDR3 has 14 amino acids. Trimming took off 4 bases at V and 3 bases at J, with 10 bases between the two ends. CDR3 in amino acids: CAISAGPDNQPQHF. In nucleotides, the CDR3 is TGTGCCATCAGTGCCGGACCGGACAATCAGCCCCAGCATTTT.

J is TRBJ2-3 and V is TRBV7-9, with 7 bases fitting TRBD1. This CDR3 region has 15 residues. V lost 6 bases and J lost 1; bases outside the gene matches: 7. The germline gives CDR1 SEHNR, CDR2 FQNEAQ (reference sequence). The DNA of the CDR3 is TGTGCCAGCAGTTCGACAGGGCCCCGCACAGATACGCAGTATTTT. It translates to CASSSTGPRTDTQYF.

The rearrangement joins TRBV30 to TRBJ2-1; 14 positions agree with TRBD2. The CDR3 loop spans 15 amino acids. Germline loops: CDR1 GTSNPN, CDR2 SVGIG (reference sequence). V lost 2 bases and J lost 9; bases outside the gene matches: 6. CDR3 sequence: CAWSLTSGGVGEQFF. CDR3 DNA sequence: TGTGCCTGGAGTCTGACTAGCGGGGGGGTAGGTGAGCAGTTCTTC.

The genes are TRBV11-3 and TRBJ2-1; 9 bases fit TRBD1. The CDR3 runs 16 residues. Per germline, CDR1 SGHNT and CDR2 YENEEA. The ends lost 1 base at V and 9 bases at J; junction bases unmatched: 10. The CDR3 loop reads CASSLAPGTGSSEQFF. CDR3 sequence (DNA): TGTGCCAGCAGCTTAGCCCCCGGGACAGGGTCCAGTGAGCAGTTCTTC.

V usage is TRBV20-1 and J usage is TRBJ1-1; TRBD1 matches 7 bases. V lost 5 bases, J lost 6 bases, and 3 bases stayed unmatched. The CDR3 loop spans 11 amino acids. Germline values: CDR1 DFQATT, CDR2 SNEGSKA (reference sequence). CDR3 nucleotide sequence: TGCAGTGCTCCTGGACAGGCTGAAGCTTTCTTT. As protein: CSAPGQAEAFF.

This clone showed up just once. The J gene is TRBJ1-2, the V gene TRBV30, with 7 bases lining up with TRBD1. CDR1 GTSNPN and CDR2 SVGIG come from the germline V gene (reference sequence). The length of the CDR3 is 12 residues. V shed 2 bases and J 7 bases; nucleotides not matched to a gene: 4. The CDR3 DNA is TGTGCCTGGAGTAAGGGGGCCGGTGGCTACACCTTC. Encoded protein: CAWSKGAGGYTF.

Concerning this clone: In the same sample, other DNA sequences code for this CDR3. The chain links TRBV3-1 (or the pseudogene TRBV3-2) to TRBJ1-6, with D maybe TRBD1 (5 bases). Germline CDR1 LGHDT, CDR2 YNNKEL (reference sequence). Trimming shortened V by 0 bases and J by 15 bases, and 12 bases separated the two germline ends. This CDR3 has 13 amino acids. The CDR3 DNA reads as TGTGCCAGCAGCCAAGATGGAGGGGTGCGCCTCCACTTT. The encoded protein is CASSQDGGVRLHF.

The V call is TRBV19, the J call TRBJ2-2; maybe TRBD1 (6 bases). Trimming shortened V by 3 bases and J by 4 bases, and 12 bases separated the two germline ends. This CDR3 spans 15 amino acids. Germline CDR1 reads LNHDA; CDR2 reads SQIVND (reference sequence). The CDR3 DNA follows: TGTGCCAGTAGTATCATCGGACAGCTCACCGGGGAGCTGTTTTTT. Its translation is CASSIIGQLTGELFF. Complete variable domain (other parts from reference TRBV19 and TRBJ2-2): DGGITQSPKYLFRKEGQNVTLSCEQNLNHDAMYWYRQDPGQGLRLIYYSQIVNDFQKGDIAEGYSVSREKKESFPLTVTSAQKNPTAFYLCASSIIGQLTGELFFGEGSRLTVL.

This chain connects TRBV6-2 or TRBV6-3 to TRBJ1-2; perhaps TRBD1 as D (5 bases). V was shortened by 5 bases and J by 4 bases, with 26 bases between the two germline ends. CDR1 MNHEY and CDR2 SVGEGT come from the germline V gene. The CDR3 totals 18 residues. CDR3 bases: TGTGCCAGCAGTACCTCCCGGACCAGGGAACTTAGTACCTATGGCTACACCTTC. Translating gives CASSTSRTRELSTYGYTF.

This clone was seen a single time. V usage is TRBV10-3 and J usage is TRBJ1-1; no reliable D call. The V and J ends lost 6 bases and 6 bases respectively, with 11 bases between them. CDR1 is ENHRY, CDR2 SYGVKD, per germline. This CDR3 is built from 12 residues. The chain's CDR3 is CAIRGPTAEAFF. For the CDR3, the DNA is TGTGCCATCAGGGGCCCAACCGCTGAAGCTTTCTTT.

The chain is built from TRBV7-8 and TRBJ2-5; 7 bases map to TRBD2. V dropped 5 bases and J dropped 1; count of bases not matched to a gene: 7. CDR1 and CDR2 from the germline V gene are SGHVS and FQNEAQ. The CDR3 contains 15 residues. In nucleotides, the CDR3 is TGTGCCAGCAGCATGGGGGGAGGGGTCCAAGAGACCCAGTACTTC. This encodes CASSMGGGVQETQYF.

The genes are TRBV4-1 and TRBJ2-1, with 7 bases lining up with TRBD1. CDR3 length equals 15 residues. Germline V lookup: CDR1 MGHRA, CDR2 YSYEKL. The V gene end was trimmed by 4 bases and the J gene end by 6 bases; junction bases not matched to a gene: 9. CDR3: CASSPRDRVLNEQFF. As DNA, the CDR3 is TGCGCCAGCAGCCCGAGGGACAGAGTTCTCAATGAGCAGTTCTTC.

This clone appeared a single time. The V gene is TRBV19, the J gene TRBJ1-5; D unclear. Trimming cost V 7 bases and J 2 bases, with 18 bases left between them. Germline CDR1 and CDR2: LNHDA and SQIVND (reference sequence). The CDR3 contains 16 residues. CDR3 nucleotides: TGTGCCAGTAACATCCGGCAGGAGCTGGGCAATCAGCCCCAGCATTTT. Encoded protein: CASNIRQELGNQPQHF.

This clone was counted between two and nine times. V gene TRBV2 combines with J gene TRBJ2-7; 9 bases map to TRBD1. V trimming: 6 bases; J trimming: 6 bases; junction bases outside the gene matches: 6. The CDR3 contains 13 residues. Germline loops: CDR1 SNHLY, CDR2 FYNNEI. The CDR3 nucleotides are TGTGCCAGCAGCCTACAGGGGGCTGGCGAGCAGTACTTC. The encoded protein is CASSLQGAGEQYF. Drawing the rest from reference TRBV2 and TRBJ2-7, the complete variable domain is EPEVTQTPSHQVTQMGQEVILRCVPISNHLYFYWYRQILGQKVEFLVSFYNNEISEKSEIFDDQFSVERPDGSNFTLKIRSTKLEDSAMYFCASSLQGAGEQYFGPGTRLTVT.